The rows below give T cell receptor beta chains drawn from one sample of a study of metastatic and nonmetastatic thyroid tumors. TCRdb re-processed the PCR reads through MiXCR. The sample gives 35,000 to 50,000 clones, around a sixth of which show up once; 8% to 10% is in the top ten. Sequencing used tumor tissue. The receptors shown here come from a female donor with papillary thyroid cancer or a benign thyroid nodule (not recorded which). Some clones in this sample may be carry-over from other donors' samples. The conserved cysteine and the conserved F or W are not part of the CDR3 here. The order of the fields is clone size, V gene, J gene, CDR3 protein. Only some rows state a clone size, as once, few, many or a class for expanded clones.

many	TRBV7-8	TRBJ2-3	ASSSSGRPSTDTQY
many	TRBV19	TRBJ2-2	ASSMGGSTGELF
.	TRBV3-1	.	ASSPLSGAFNEQF
many	TRBV20-1	TRBJ2-5	SALAGGQYQETQY
.	TRBV5-6	TRBJ2-7	ASTVPGLAGVGVSYEQY
many	TRBV2	TRBJ2-7	ASTSGREQY
many	TRBV20-1	TRBJ2-1	SANRFPVSYNEQF
many	TRBV7-9	TRBJ2-5	ASSLDGQGKRETQY
.	TRBV11-2	TRBJ2-5	ASHRTQEGETQY
many	TRBV30	TRBJ2-1	AWSAGTALNEQF
few	TRBV29-1	TRBJ2-5	SDRRSGTQY
.	TRBV4-2	TRBJ2-3	ASSRSGGVTLRTQY
many	TRBV2	TRBJ1-5	ASSEDSRYQPQH
many	TRBV19	TRBJ1-1	ASSFGQAGRTEAF
many	TRBV6-1	TRBJ2-7	ASSELVGTSGSVQY
many	TRBV6-1	TRBJ2-1	ASNVRAGRDEQF
many	TRBV20-1	TRBJ2-3	SARDHLRGDTQY
.	TRBV20-1	TRBJ2-1	SVRRTKVEQF
many	TRBV28	TRBJ2-3	ASSLSPGAGDTQY
.	TRBV2	TRBJ2-7	ASRGSTGQGDYEQY
.	TRBV5-1	TRBJ2-1	ASSLEGQGDEQF
.	TRBV20-1	TRBJ2-7	SARKGQGVHEQY
many	TRBV28	TRBJ1-2	ASSIDRPYGYT
many	TRBV11-3	TRBJ2-1	ASSLSGSGRKF
many	TRBV28	TRBJ1-4	ASSPWDRENKKLF
many	TRBV30	TRBJ2-3	AWSAGDRVADTQY
many	TRBV24-1	TRBJ2-2	ATNGGSDGELF
many	TRBV5-1	TRBJ2-1	ASSLELAGMSEQF
many	TRBV24-1	TRBJ2-7	ARRDYGGYEQY
medium-sized	TRBV27	TRBJ2-7	ASSSGLAGVSYEQY
many	TRBV2	TRBJ2-7	ASSEDRANIEQY
many	TRBV7-6	TRBJ2-1	ASSLEDRDYNEQF
.	TRBV6-2/TRBV6-3	TRBJ1-6	ASRRGTGGTTSGNSPLH
many	TRBV5-8	TRBJ1-2	ASSLQGNYGYT